The 23 T cell receptor beta chains reported below all come from one sample, sequenced in a study of T cell clonality in common variable immunodeficiency (dated by TCRdb to 2015 to 2017). Library creation used the immunoSEQ multiplex PCR assay. Drawn from immuneACCESS, this table holds only the in-frame rearrangements with V and J called that TCRdb kept. Clones are partly lost; checked studies trace under half to an unresolved V gene and leave the rest unexplained. There are some 64,000 clones in this sample, and none of them is a singleton. The ten largest clonotypes hold 1.7% of the sample. The material sequenced was peripheral blood mononuclear cells. Every receptor here comes from a person between 18 and 69 years old in good health.

This clone was seen ten or more times. The read stops 3 residues short of the end of the CDR3; the missing end is completed from the germline J gene. The chain employs TRBV30 and TRBJ2-2; D unresolved. Trimming pared 2 bases from V and 1 base from J, leaving 14 bases between. The CDR3 has 16 residues. Germline CDR1 is GTSNPN and CDR2 is SVGIG (reference sequence). The CDR3 sequence is CAWSYGLSGNTGELFF. The DNA read from the CDR3 is TGTGCCTGGAGTTACGGTCTATCAGGGAACACCGGGGAG. The full variable domain, in which reference TRBV30 and TRBJ2-2 provide the parts outside the CDR3, is SQTIHQWPATLVQPVGSPLSLECTVEGTSNPNLYWYRQAAGRGLQLLFYSVGIGQISSEVPQNLSASRPQDRQFILSSKKLLLSDSGFYLCAWSYGLSGNTGELFFGEGSRLTVL.

This clone showed up many times. Coverage ceases 3 residues before the CDR3 finishes, and the germline J gene fills in the end. The chain joins TRBV7-3 to TRBJ1-1, with TRBD1 as a possible D gene (5 bases). This CDR3 has 13 residues. The V and J ends lost 3 bases and 6 bases respectively, with 11 bases between them. The germline gives CDR1 SGHTA, CDR2 FQGTGA. Partial CDR3 DNA: TGTGCCAGCAGCTTGGGGGGTTCCGCTGAA. Translated, it gives CASSLGGSAE. The whole CDR3 is CASSLGGSAEAFF.

This clone was counted a few times. The CDR3 is cut off 3 residues early in the read; its end comes from the germline J gene. V gene TRBV27 combines with J gene TRBJ2-7; perhaps TRBD1 as D (6 bases). The length of the CDR3 is 14 residues. Trimming shortened V by 2 bases and J by 1 base, and 9 bases separated the two germline ends. The germline CDR1 and CDR2 sequences are MNHEY and SMNVEV (reference sequence). The DNA read from the CDR3 is TGTGCCAGCAGTTTAAACAGGGTATCCTACGAG. Protein: CASSLNRVSYE. The whole CDR3 is CASSLNRVSYEQYF.

This clone was seen ten or more times. Read coverage stops 3 residues before the CDR3 terminus; the germline J gene supplies the remainder. V is TRBV5-1 and J is TRBJ1-5; D remains unclear. This CDR3 is built from 15 residues. The V and J ends lost 1 base and 0 bases respectively, with 8 bases between them. In germline, CDR1 is SGHRS, CDR2 YFSETQ. Here the CDR3 reads CASSLSGASNQPQHF. CDR3 bases read: TGCGCCAGCAGCTTGTCGGGTGCTAGCAATCAGCCC. Filled out from reference TRBV5-1 and TRBJ1-5, the complete variable domain reads KAGVTQTPRYLIKTRGQQVTLSCSPISGHRSVSWYQQTPGQGLQFLFEYFSETQRNKGNFPGRFSGRQFSNSRSEMNVSTLELGDSALYLCASSLSGASNQPQHFGDGTRLSIL.

This clone was seen many times. Read data end 3 residues before the CDR3 end; the end is taken from the germline J gene. The V and J genes are TRBV2 and TRBJ2-3; the match to TRBD2 covers 9 bases. Trimming took 5 bases from V and 4 from J; bases not matched to a gene: 4. The CDR3 totals 14 residues. Germline CDR1 and CDR2: SNHLY and FYNNEI. The CDR3 spells CASSSGRLSDTQYF. The part of the CDR3 DNA that was read is TGTGCCAGCAGTAGCGGGAGGTTGTCAGATACG.

This clone appeared many times. The CDR3 is cut off 3 residues early in the read; its end comes from the germline J gene. This chain uses TRBV7-3 with TRBJ2-1; 7 nucleotides agree with TRBD2. V lost 2 bases to trimming and J lost 3 bases; unmatched junction nucleotides: 4. This CDR3 comprises 15 residues. Germline CDR1 reads SGHTA; CDR2 reads FQGTGA. CDR3: CASSLSTGGYNEQFF. The CDR3 DNA, read in part, is TGTGCCAGCAGCTTATCGACGGGGGGCTACAATGAG.

Ten or more counts support this clone. The CDR3 DNA, read in part, is TGTGCCAGCAGCTTAGATCCGGGACAGGGAGTTGAG. It encodes CASSLDPGQGVE. The full CDR3 protein reads CASSLDPGQGVEQFF. The chain recombines TRBV11-2 with TRBJ2-1, with 9 bases that match TRBD1. The CDR3 end lies 3 residues beyond the end of the read and is filled in from the germline J gene. This CDR3 is built from 15 residues. The germline CDR1 and CDR2 sequences are SGHAT and FQNNGV. The junction had 6 bases not matched to a gene; V was cut back by 0 bases and J by 9 bases.

The table lists this clone with many counts. The sequence runs out 3 residues before the end of the CDR3; the remainder is reconstructed from the germline J gene. This sequence joins TRBV28 and TRBJ1-1; 9 bases agree with TRBD1. The CDR3 covers 15 residues. V was pared by 7 bases and J by 1 base, with 7 bases of the junction left unmatched. Germline CDR1 and CDR2: MDHEN and SYDVKM. The DNA read from the CDR3 is TGTGCCAGCACCTCTTTGGGACAGGGGAACACTGAA. Its protein product is CASTSLGQGNTE. From start to end, the CDR3 is CASTSLGQGNTEAFF.

This clone occurred many times. The CDR3 is cut off 3 residues early in the read; its end comes from the germline J gene. J is TRBJ2-5 and V is TRBV7-6, with 8 nucleotides matching TRBD2. With V trimmed by 2 bases and J by 2 bases, 7 bases remained unmatched. This CDR3 is 16 amino acids long. Germline-derived CDR1 and CDR2 are SGHVS and FNYEAQ. CDR3 loop: CASSLKVAGLQETQYF. CDR3 DNA (partial): TGTGCCAGCAGCTTAAAGGTAGCGGGACTACAAGAGACC.

This clone was counted many times. Read sequence stops 3 residues before the CDR3 end, and the germline J gene provides the missing end. The chain carries TRBV5-1 and TRBJ2-3; TRBD2 agrees at 10 bases. The CDR3 length is 16 residues. Trimming removed 0 bases from V and 2 bases from J; junction bases left unmatched: 3. Germline V lookup: CDR1 SGHRS, CDR2 YFSETQ. CDR3 sequence reads: CASSLELAGHTDTQYF. The DNA read from the CDR3 is TGCGCCAGCAGCTTGGAACTAGCGGGGCACACAGATACG.

In its sample, this clone was seen many times. The read falls 3 residues short of the CDR3 end, and the missing part is taken from the germline J gene. The chain combines TRBV7-2 with TRBJ2-3; 8 nucleotides match TRBD1. This CDR3 is 14 amino acids long. Germline CDR1 and CDR2: SGHTA and FQGNSA. V lost 3 bases to trimming and J lost 6 bases; unmatched junction nucleotides: 5. CDR3 residues: CASSLQGASDTQYF. CDR3 bases read: TGTGCCAGCAGCTTGCAGGGGGCATCTGATACG.

This clone was seen ten or more times. The read ends 3 residues early relative to the CDR3; the germline J gene fills the gap. The rearrangement links TRBV30 to TRBJ1-4; D not certain. The CDR3 covers 12 residues. V was shortened by 6 bases and J by 3 bases, with 8 bases between the two germline ends. Germline values: CDR1 GTSNPN, CDR2 SVGIG (reference sequence). Incomplete CDR3 DNA: TGTGCCTGTGGCCCTTCTAATGAAAAA. Amino acid sequence: CACGPSNEK. The complete CDR3 reads CACGPSNEKLFF.

The sample holds many counts of this clone. The CDR3 is cut off 3 residues early in the read; its end comes from the germline J gene. V and J are TRBV5-1 and TRBJ1-3, with no clear D. The CDR3 sequence is 16 residues long. Trimming took off 0 bases at V and 0 bases at J, with 10 bases between the two ends. Germline CDR1 SGHRS, CDR2 YFSETQ. The CDR3 sequence is CASSLDRQSSGNTIYF. The CDR3 bases that were read are TGCGCCAGCAGCTTGGATCGACAAAGCTCTGGAAACACC.

In this sample, this clone turned up many times. Read coverage stops 3 residues before the CDR3 terminus; the germline J gene supplies the remainder. The chain employs TRBV30 and TRBJ2-3; 7 bases map to TRBD2. The V gene end was trimmed by 5 bases and the J gene end by 3 bases; junction bases not matched to a gene: 17. CDR1 is GTSNPN, CDR2 SVGIG, per germline (reference sequence). The CDR3 extends over 17 amino acids. The sequenced CDR3 bases are TGTGCCTGGGGGGGGGTTCGCGGGAGAGGTAGTACAGATACG. Its translation is CAWGGVRGRGSTDT. The entire CDR3 reads CAWGGVRGRGSTDTQYF.

This clone was seen many times. The read ends 3 residues shy of where the CDR3 ends; the end is completed using the germline J gene. J is TRBJ1-3 and V is TRBV7-9; D is undetermined. The CDR3 covers 15 residues. Germline CDR1 reads SEHNR; CDR2 reads FQNEAQ (reference sequence). Trimming removed 5 bases from V and 4 bases from J, with 15 bases in between. CDR3 DNA, as far as it was read: TGTGCCAGCAGCCCTATTAATGGGCCAGGAAACACC. Translated: CASSPINGPGNT. The whole CDR3 protein reads CASSPINGPGNTIYF.

In its sample, this clone was seen many times. The read ends 3 residues before the CDR3 terminus; that terminus is restored from the germline J gene. This sequence joins TRBV10-1 and TRBJ2-2; D is possibly TRBD1 (7 bases). Germline loops: CDR1 WNHNN, CDR2 SYGVQD (reference sequence). Trimming left V 4 bases short and J 1 base short, with 13 bases between. The CDR3 sequence is 16 residues long. The CDR3 loop reads CASSGGDSMNTGELFF. The CDR3 DNA, read in part, is TGCGCCAGCAGTGGGGGGGACAGCATGAACACCGGGGAG.

Many counts were recorded for this clone. The CDR3 end falls 3 residues outside the read, so it is completed with the germline J gene. The chain couples TRBV20-1 to TRBJ1-2, with 8 positions matching TRBD1. Trimming took 5 bases from V and 1 from J; bases not matched to a gene: 3. The CDR3 totals 13 residues. CDR1 DFQATT and CDR2 SNEGSKA come from the germline V gene (reference sequence). The CDR3 reads CSAGTGSNYGYTF. Incomplete CDR3 DNA: TGCAGTGCTGGGACAGGAAGTAACTATGGC.

This clone was counted between two and nine times. The read stops 3 residues short of the end of the CDR3; the missing end is completed from the germline J gene. V usage is TRBV20-1 and J usage is TRBJ2-1; 14 bases line up with TRBD2. The CDR3 spans 15 residues. Germline V gene lookup returns CDR1 DFQATT and CDR2 SNEGSKA (reference sequence). Trimming took 6 bases from V and 9 from J; bases not matched to a gene: 10. The CDR3 DNA, read in part, is TGCAGTGCCATAGGGGGGACTAGCGGGAGTGGTGAG. Residues: CSAIGGTSGSGE. The whole CDR3 sequence is CSAIGGTSGSGEQFF.

At least ten counts were recorded for this clone. The read is 3 residues too short to cover the CDR3 end, so that end is filled in from the germline J gene. The rearrangement joins TRBV11-2 to TRBJ2-6; 9 bases map to TRBD1. The CDR3 runs to 15 residues. The V gene's germline CDR1 is SGHAT and CDR2 FQNNGV. The V and J ends lost 6 bases and 7 bases, in that order; junction bases with no gene match: 7. The CDR3 loop is CASRRPGQGANVLTF. The CDR3 DNA, read in part, is TGTGCCAGCAGGAGACCGGGACAGGGCGCCAACGTC.

The sample holds many counts of this clone. The CDR3 is cut off 3 residues early in the read; its end comes from the germline J gene. The chain joins TRBV7-9 to TRBJ2-3; no clear D. CDR1 is SEHNR and CDR2 is FQNEAQ in the germline V gene (reference sequence). Trimming removed 2 bases at V and 6 bases at J, with 6 bases between. This CDR3 spans 12 amino acids. The CDR3 sequence: CASSLTDDTQYF. CDR3 DNA (partial): TGTGCCAGCAGCTTAACTGATGATACG. Full variable domain (missing parts from reference TRBV7-9 and TRBJ2-3): DTGVSQNPRHKITKRGQNVTFRCDPISEHNRLYWYRQTLGQGPEFLTYFQNEAQLEKSRLLSDRFSAERPKGSFSTLEIQRTEQGDSAMYLCASSLTDDTQYFGPGTRLTVL.

This clone was found many times. The read terminates 3 residues before the CDR3 end, so the remaining end is supplied by the germline J gene. The chain employs TRBV7-9 and TRBJ2-2; a weak D match, TRBD2 (5 bases). This CDR3 is built from 9 residues. Germline CDR1 SEHNR, CDR2 FQNEAQ (reference sequence). The covered CDR3 bases are TGTGCCATTGAAACTAGG. Translating it yields CAIETR. The whole CDR3 sequence reads CAIETRLFF.

This clone was detected many times. The read falls 3 residues short of the CDR3 end, and the missing part is taken from the germline J gene. V gene TRBV30 combines with J gene TRBJ2-7; weak D call: TRBD2 (6 bases). There are 13 residues in the CDR3. Germline lookup yields CDR1 GTSNPN and CDR2 SVGIG (reference sequence). Trimming took 0 bases from V and 3 from J, leaving 9 bases between them. The CDR3 reads CAWSVRGNYEQYF. The covered CDR3 bases are TGTGCCTGGAGTGTACGGGGGAACTACGAG.

In its sample, this clone was seen many times. Read sequence stops 3 residues before the CDR3 end, and the germline J gene provides the missing end. The chain recombines TRBV4-1 with TRBJ2-6; 9 bases are a match to TRBD1. CDR1 is MGHRA and CDR2 is YSYEKL in the germline V gene. The CDR3 consists of 18 residues. V was pared by 5 bases and J by 0 bases, with 8 bases of the junction left unmatched. CDR3 in amino acids: CASSLWTGALSGANVLTF. The CDR3 DNA, read in part, is TGCGCCAGCAGCTTATGGACAGGGGCCCTCTCTGGGGCCAACGTC.